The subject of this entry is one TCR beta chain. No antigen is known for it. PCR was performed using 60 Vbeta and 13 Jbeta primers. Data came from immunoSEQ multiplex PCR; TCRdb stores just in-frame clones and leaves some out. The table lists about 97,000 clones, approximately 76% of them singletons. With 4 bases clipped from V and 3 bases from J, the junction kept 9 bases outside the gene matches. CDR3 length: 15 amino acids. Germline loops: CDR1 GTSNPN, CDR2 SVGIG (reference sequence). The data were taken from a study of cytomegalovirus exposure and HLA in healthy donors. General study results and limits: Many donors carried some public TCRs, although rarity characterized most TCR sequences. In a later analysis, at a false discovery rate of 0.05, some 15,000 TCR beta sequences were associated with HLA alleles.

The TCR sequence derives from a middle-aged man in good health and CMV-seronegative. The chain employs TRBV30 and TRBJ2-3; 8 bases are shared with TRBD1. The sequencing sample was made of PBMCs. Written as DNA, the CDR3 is TGTGCCTGGATGAGGTCGACAGGGGCAACAGATACGCAGTATTTT. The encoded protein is CAWMRSTGATDTQYF.